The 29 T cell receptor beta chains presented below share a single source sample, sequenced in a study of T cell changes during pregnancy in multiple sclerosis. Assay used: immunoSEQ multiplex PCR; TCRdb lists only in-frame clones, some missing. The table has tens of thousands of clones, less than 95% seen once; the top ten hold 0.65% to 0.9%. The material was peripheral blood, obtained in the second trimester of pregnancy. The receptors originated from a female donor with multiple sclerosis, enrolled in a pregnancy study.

The CDR3 nucleotides read TGTGCCAGCGGGGGTCGGGACAGGGTGTCCTATGGCTACACCTTC. As protein: CASGGRDRVSYGYTF. The chain uses TRBV6-5 and TRBJ1-2, with 9 bases fitting TRBD1. With V trimmed by 8 bases and J by 4 bases, 11 bases remained unmatched. The germline V gene encodes CDR1 MNHEY and CDR2 SVGAGI. The CDR3 sequence is 15 residues long.

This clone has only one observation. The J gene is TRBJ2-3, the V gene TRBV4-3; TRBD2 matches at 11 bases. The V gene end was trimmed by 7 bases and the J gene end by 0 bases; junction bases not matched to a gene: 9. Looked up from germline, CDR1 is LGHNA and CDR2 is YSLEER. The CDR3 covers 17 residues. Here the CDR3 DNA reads TGCGCCAGCACACCTAGCGGGGGGATTGCTAGCACAGATACGCAGTATTTT. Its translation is CASTPSGGIASTDTQYF.

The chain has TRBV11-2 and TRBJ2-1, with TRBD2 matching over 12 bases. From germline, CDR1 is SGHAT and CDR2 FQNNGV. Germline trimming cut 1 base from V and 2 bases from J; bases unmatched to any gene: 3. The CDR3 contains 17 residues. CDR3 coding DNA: TGTGCCAGCAGCTTAGGGGCTAGCGGGGGGGCCTACAATGAGCAGTTCTTC. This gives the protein CASSLGASGGAYNEQFF.

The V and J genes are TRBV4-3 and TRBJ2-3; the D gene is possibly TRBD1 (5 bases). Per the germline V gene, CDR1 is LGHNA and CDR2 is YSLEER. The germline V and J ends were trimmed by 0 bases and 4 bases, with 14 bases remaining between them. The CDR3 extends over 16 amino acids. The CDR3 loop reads CASSQDGATSPDTQYF. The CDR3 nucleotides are TGCGCCAGCAGCCAAGATGGGGCTACGAGCCCAGATACGCAGTATTTT.

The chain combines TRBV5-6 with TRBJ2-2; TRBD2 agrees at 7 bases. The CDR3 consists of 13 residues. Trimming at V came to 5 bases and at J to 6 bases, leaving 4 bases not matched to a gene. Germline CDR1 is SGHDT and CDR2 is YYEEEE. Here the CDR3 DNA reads TGTGCCAGCAGGTCCCGGGGGGCCGGGGAGCTGTTTTTT. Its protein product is CASRSRGAGELFF.

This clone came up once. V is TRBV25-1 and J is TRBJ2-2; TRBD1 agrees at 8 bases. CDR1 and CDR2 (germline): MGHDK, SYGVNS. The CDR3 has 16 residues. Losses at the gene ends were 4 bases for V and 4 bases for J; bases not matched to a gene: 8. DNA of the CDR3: TGTGCCAGCAGTGCCCTTTCACAGGGGGGCACCGGGGAGCTGTTTTTT. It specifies CASSALSQGGTGELFF.

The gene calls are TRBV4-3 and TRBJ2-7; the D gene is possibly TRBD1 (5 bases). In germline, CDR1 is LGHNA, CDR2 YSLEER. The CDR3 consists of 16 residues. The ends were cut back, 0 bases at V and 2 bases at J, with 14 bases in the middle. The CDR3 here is CASSQDVQGQTYEQYF. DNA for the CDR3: TGCGCCAGCAGCCAAGATGTCCAGGGTCAAACCTACGAGCAGTACTTC.

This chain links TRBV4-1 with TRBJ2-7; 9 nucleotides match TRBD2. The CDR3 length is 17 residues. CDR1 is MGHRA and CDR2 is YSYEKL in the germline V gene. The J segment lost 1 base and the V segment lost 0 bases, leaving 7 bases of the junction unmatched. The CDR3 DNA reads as TGCGCCAGCAGCCAAGAAAGAGGGACTAGCCAGTCCTACGAGCAGTACTTC. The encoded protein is CASSQERGTSQSYEQYF.

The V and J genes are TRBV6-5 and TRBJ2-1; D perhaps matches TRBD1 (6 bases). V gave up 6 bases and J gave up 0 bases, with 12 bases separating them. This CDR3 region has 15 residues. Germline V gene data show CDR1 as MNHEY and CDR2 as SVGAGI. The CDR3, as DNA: TGTGCCAGCAGCCGGACAGACTACTCCTACAATGAGCAGTTCTTC. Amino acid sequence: CASSRTDYSYNEQFF.

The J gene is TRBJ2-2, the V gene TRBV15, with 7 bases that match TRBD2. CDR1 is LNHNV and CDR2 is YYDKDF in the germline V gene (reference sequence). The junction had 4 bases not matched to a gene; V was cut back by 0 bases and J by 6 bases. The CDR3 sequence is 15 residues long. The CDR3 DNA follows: TGTGCCACCAGCAGAGATCGGGGAGGGCCCGGGGAGCTGTTTTTT. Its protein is CATSRDRGGPGELFF.

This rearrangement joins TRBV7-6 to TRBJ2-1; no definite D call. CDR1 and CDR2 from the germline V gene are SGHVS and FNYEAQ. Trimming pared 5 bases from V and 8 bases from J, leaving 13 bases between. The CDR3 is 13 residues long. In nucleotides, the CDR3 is TGTGCCAGCAGCGAATTAGGTGGAGATGAGCAGTTCTTC. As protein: CASSELGGDEQFF.

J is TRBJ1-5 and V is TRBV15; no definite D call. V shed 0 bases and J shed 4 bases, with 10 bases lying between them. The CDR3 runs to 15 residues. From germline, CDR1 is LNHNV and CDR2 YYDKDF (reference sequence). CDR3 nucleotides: TGTGCCACCAGCAGAGATCGAGTGCGGAATCAGCCCCAGCATTTT. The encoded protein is CATSRDRVRNQPQHF.

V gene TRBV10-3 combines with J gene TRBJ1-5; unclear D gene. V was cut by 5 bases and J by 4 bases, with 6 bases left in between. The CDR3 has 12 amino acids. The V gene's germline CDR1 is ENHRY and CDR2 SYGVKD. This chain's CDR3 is CAISTVNQPQHF. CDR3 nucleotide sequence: TGTGCCATCAGTACTGTTAATCAGCCCCAGCATTTT.

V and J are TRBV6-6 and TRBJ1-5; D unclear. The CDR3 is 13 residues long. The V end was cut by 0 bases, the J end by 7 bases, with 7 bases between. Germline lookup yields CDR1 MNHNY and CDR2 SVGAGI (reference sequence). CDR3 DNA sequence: TGTGCCAGCAGTTACTCCACAACACAGCCCCAGCATTTT. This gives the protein CASSYSTTQPQHF.

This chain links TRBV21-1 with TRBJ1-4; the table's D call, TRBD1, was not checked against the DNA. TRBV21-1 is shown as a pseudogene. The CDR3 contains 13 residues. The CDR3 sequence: CASSHRQGAKLFF. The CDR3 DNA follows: TGTGCCAGCAGCCACCGACAGGGGGCGAAACTGTTTTTT.

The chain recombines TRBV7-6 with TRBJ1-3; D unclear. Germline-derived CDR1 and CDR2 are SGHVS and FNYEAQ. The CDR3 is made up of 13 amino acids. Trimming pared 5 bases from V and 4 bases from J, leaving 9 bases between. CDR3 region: CASSPRKGNTIYF. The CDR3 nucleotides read TGTGCCAGCAGCCCCCGTAAAGGAAACACCATATATTTT.

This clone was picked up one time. CDR3 protein: CANPTRLAGGQDTQYF. The DNA for the CDR3 is TGTGCCAACCCTACGAGACTAGCGGGGGGGCAAGATACGCAGTATTTT. The V and J genes are TRBV2 and TRBJ2-3, with 14 bases identical to TRBD2. The CDR3 extends over 16 amino acids. The germline CDR1 and CDR2 sequences are SNHLY and FYNNEI. The ends lost 10 bases at V and 5 bases at J; junction bases unmatched: 11.

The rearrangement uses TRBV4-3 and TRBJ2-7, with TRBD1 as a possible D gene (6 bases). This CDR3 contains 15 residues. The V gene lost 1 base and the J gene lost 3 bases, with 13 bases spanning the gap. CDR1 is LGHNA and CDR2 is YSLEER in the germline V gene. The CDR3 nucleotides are TGCGCCAGCAGCCAAGCGCCACAGGGTAGCTACGAGCAGTACTTC. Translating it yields CASSQAPQGSYEQYF.

The CDR3 is CASSASLGTSRTDTQYF. CDR3 nucleotide sequence: TGTGCCAGCAGCGCCTCATTAGGGACTAGCCGCACAGATACGCAGTATTTT. The chain combines TRBV4-2 with TRBJ2-3; 9 positions agree with TRBD2. Germline-derived CDR1 and CDR2 are LGHNA and YNFKEQ. The CDR3 spans 17 residues. V trimming: 5 bases; J trimming: 1 base; junction bases outside the gene matches: 10.

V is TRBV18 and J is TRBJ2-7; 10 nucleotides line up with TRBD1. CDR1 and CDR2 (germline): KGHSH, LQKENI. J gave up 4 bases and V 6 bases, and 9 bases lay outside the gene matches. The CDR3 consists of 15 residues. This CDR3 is CASSPDRGRLYEQYF. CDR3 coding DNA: TGTGCCAGCTCCCCGGACAGGGGGAGGCTATACGAGCAGTACTTC. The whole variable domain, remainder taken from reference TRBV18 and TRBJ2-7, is NAGVMQNPRHLVRRRGQEARLRCSPMKGHSHVYWYRQLPEEGLKFMVYLQKENIIDESGMPKERFSAEFPKEGPSILRIQQVVRGDSAAYFCASSPDRGRLYEQYFGPGTRLTVT.

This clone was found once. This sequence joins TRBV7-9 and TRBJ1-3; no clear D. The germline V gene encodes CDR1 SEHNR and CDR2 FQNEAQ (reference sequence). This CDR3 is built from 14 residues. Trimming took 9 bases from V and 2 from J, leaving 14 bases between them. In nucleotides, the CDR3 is TGTGCCAGTACGGATAGACATCCTGGAAACACCATATATTTT. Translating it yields CASTDRHPGNTIYF.

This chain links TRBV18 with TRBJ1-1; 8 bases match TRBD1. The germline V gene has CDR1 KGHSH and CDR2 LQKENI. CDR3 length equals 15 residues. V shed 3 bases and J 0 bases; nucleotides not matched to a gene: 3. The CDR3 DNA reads TGTGCCAGCTCACCGGGACAGGTCATGAACACTGAAGCTTTCTTT. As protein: CASSPGQVMNTEAFF.

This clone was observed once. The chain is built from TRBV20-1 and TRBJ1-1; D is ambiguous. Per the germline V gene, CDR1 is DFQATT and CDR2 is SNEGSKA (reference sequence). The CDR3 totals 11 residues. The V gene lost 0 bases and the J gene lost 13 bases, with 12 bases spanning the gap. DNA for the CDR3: TGCAGTGCTAGAGAACCGGACGAGGGTTTCTTT. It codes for CSAREPDEGFF.

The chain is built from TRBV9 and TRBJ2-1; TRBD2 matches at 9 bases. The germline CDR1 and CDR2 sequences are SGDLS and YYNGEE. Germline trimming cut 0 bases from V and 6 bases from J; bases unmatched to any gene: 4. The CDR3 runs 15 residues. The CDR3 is CASSVGSGGFNEQFF. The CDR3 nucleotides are TGTGCCAGCAGCGTAGGTAGCGGGGGTTTCAATGAGCAGTTCTTC.

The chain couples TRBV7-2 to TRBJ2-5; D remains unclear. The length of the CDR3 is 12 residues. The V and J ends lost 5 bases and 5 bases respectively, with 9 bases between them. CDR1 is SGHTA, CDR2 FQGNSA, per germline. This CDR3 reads CASSPVRETQYF. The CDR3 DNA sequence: TGTGCCAGCAGCCCCGTCCGGGAGACCCAGTACTTC.

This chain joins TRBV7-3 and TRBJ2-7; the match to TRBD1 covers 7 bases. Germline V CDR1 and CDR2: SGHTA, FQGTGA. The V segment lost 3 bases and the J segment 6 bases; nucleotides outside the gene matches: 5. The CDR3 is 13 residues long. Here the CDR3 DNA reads TGTGCCAGCAGCTTCCGGACAGGCAGCGAGCAGTACTTC. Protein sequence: CASSFRTGSEQYF.

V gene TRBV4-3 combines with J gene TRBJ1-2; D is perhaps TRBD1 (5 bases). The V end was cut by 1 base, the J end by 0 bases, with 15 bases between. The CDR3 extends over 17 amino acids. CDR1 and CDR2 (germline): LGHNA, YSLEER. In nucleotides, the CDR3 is TGCGCCAGCAGCCAAGGGTGGGGGGGAAAAGCTAACTATGGCTACACCTTC. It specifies CASSQGWGGKANYGYTF.

The CDR3 is CASSQDSRGGNYGYTF. CDR3 DNA sequence: TGTGCCAGCAGCCAAGATTCTCGGGGGGGGAACTATGGCTACACCTTC. The V call is TRBV4-2, the J call TRBJ1-2; perhaps TRBD1 as D (5 bases). The CDR3 runs to 16 residues. V was cut by 0 bases and J by 2 bases, with 13 bases left in between. Looked up from germline, CDR1 is LGHNA and CDR2 is YNFKEQ.

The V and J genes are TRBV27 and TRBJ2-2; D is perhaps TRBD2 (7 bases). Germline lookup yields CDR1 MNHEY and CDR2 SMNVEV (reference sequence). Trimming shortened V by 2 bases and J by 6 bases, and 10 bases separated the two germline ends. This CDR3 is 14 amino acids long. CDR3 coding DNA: TGTGCCAGCAGTTTAGGGGGGGCGTCCGGGGAGCTGTTTTTT. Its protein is CASSLGGASGELFF.